This TCR beta chain emerged from a study of cytomegalovirus exposure and HLA in healthy donors. Study-wide points: A few chains linked to CMV were shown in vitro to be specific for CMV antigens. About 180 TCR beta chains were listed as cytomegalovirus-associated.

Separation from the roughly 670-subject first cohort characterized the roughly 120-subject validation cohort, to which the donors belonged. To note about this clone: Its antigen remains unknown.

The repertoire was sequenced with immunoSEQ multiplex PCR; TCRdb's copy has only in-frame clones and lacks some. Of some 120,000 clones listed, 80% to 90% are singletons. The material sequenced was PBMCs. This clonotype was obtained from a woman aged 18-29 years in good health and CMV-seronegative.

The CDR3 DNA reads TGTGCCAGCAGCTTGGAGCTAGCGGTCGGAGGATATAACAATGAGCAGTTCTTC. It encodes CASSLELAVGGYNNEQFF. The chain carries TRBV5-4 and TRBJ2-1; 7 bases are a match to TRBD2. V shed 0 bases and J 5 bases; nucleotides not matched to a gene: 14. Germline loops: CDR1 SGHNT, CDR2 YYREEE (reference sequence). This CDR3 is 18 amino acids long. The whole variable domain, filled in from reference TRBV5-4 and TRBJ2-1, reads ETGVTQSPTHLIKTRGQQVTLRCSSQSGHNTVSWYQQALGQGPQFIFQYYREEENGRGNFPPRFSGLQFPNYSSELNVNALELDDSALYLCASSLELAVGGYNNEQFFGPGTRLTVL.